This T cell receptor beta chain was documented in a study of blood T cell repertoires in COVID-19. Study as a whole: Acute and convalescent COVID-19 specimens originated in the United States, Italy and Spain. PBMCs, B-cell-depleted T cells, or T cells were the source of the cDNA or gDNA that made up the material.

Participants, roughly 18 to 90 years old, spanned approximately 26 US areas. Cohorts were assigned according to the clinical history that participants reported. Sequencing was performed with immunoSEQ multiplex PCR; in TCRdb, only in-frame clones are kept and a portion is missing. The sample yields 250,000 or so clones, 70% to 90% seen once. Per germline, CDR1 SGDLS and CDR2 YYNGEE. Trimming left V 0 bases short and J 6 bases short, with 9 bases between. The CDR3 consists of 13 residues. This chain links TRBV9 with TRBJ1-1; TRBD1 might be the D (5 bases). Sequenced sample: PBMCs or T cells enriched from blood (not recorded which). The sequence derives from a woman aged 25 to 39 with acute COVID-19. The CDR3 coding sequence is TGTGCCAGCAGCGTAGGGGGGGAGTCTGAAGCTTTCTTT. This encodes CASSVGGESEAFF.